This entry is about one TCR beta chain. The antigen remains unidentified. The data belong to a study of T cells after yellow fever vaccination. Study-wide results and limits: Though it reached lower strength, the secondary response hit its peak faster, day 5 versus 15. Post-booster samples contained most primary-vaccination clones (approximately 96% CD4, about 87% CD8). Some clonotypes, a small share, were shared between CD4 and CD8 compartments.

Per germline, CDR1 DFQATT and CDR2 SNEGSKA (reference sequence). The CDR3 is 13 residues long. Trimming shortened V by 6 bases and J by 6 bases, and 14 bases separated the two germline ends. They built TCR cDNA with 5'RACE template switching, a step that put in a universal primer site and UMIs. TCRdb passed the 5' RACE reads through MiXCR, listing each CDR3 protein once. In the table there are about 230,000 distinct CDR3 sequences, roughly 6.3% of which are singletons. This receptor was taken from a man aged 25 to 45 who received the YFV17D yellow fever vaccine. The rearrangement links TRBV20-1 to TRBJ2-2, with TRBD2 as a possible D gene (6 bases). The sequences come from CD4+ T cells sorted from PBMCs, collected on the day of the yellow fever booster vaccination. The CDR3 loop is CSASSGPPGELFF. The CDR3 nucleotides are TGCAGTGCCTCAAGCGGGCCACCCGGGGAGCTGTTTTTT.